The entry below describes one T cell receptor beta chain. The data were taken from a study of blood T cell repertoires in COVID-19. This CDR3 is built from 16 residues. The trim removed 5 bases at V and 6 bases at J, leaving 10 bases unmatched. Per germline, CDR1 MNHEY and CDR2 SVGEGT. TCRdb's table, derived via immunoSEQ multiplex PCR, lists solely in-frame clones and lacks some. The data show 30,000 to 45,000 clones, with over 70% seen just once and 25% to 30% held by the top ten. The rearrangement joins TRBV6-2 or TRBV6-3 to TRBJ2-2; 9 bases match TRBD2. This clonotype was obtained from an elderly man with active or convalescent COVID-19. What was sequenced was peripheral blood. The CDR3 region is CASSPPRGGAPGELFF. The CDR3 nucleotides read TGTGCCAGCAGTCCCCCGCGCGGGGGGGCCCCCGGGGAGCTGTTTTTT.